The source of this T cell receptor beta chain is a study of cytomegalovirus exposure and HLA in healthy donors. Study outcomes and limitations: A further, later analysis showed that HLA-associated TCR beta chains (compared with equally common others) were more clonally expanded.

The study did not record CMV serostatus for this donor. A remark on this clone: Its antigen is not known.

Primers included in the PCR were 60 Vbeta and 13 Jbeta primers. Data came from immunoSEQ multiplex PCR; TCRdb stores just in-frame clones and leaves some out. Found here are about 94,000 clones, around 84% of them singletons; the top ten hold approximately 10%. The clonotype originates from a human donor in good health. The sequenced sample was PBMCs.

As DNA, the CDR3 is TGTGCCAGCAGTGCCCGGGACAGGGTAGGGGAGCAGTACTTC. This codes for CASSARDRVGEQYF. V gene TRBV25-1 combines with J gene TRBJ2-7; 9 nucleotides align to TRBD1. The CDR3 totals 14 residues. The J segment lost 7 bases and the V segment lost 4 bases, leaving 8 bases of the junction unmatched. The V gene's germline CDR1 is MGHDK and CDR2 SYGVNS.